Presented here are 7 T cell receptor beta chains from one specimen sequenced in a study of blood T cell repertoires in COVID-19. This table comes from immunoSEQ multiplex PCR, and its TCRdb copy is limited to in-frame clones, with some not included. The table lists 250,000 or so clones, 88% of them singletons. Sequenced sample: peripheral blood. The receptors originated from a woman in her thirties or forties who had recovered from COVID-19.

This clone was found a few times. This sequence joins TRBV27 and TRBJ1-2; the D gene is possibly TRBD1 (6 bases). The CDR3 covers 14 residues. Germline V CDR1 and CDR2: MNHEY, SMNVEV (reference sequence). Trimming cost V 5 bases and J 4 bases, with 14 bases left between them. The CDR3 here is CASSPTGIFYGYTF. In nucleotides, the CDR3 is TGTGCCAGCAGTCCAACAGGGATATTCTATGGCTACACCTTC.

CDR3 nucleotides: TGTGCCAGCAGCGCGGAAAGACAGGGTTCCACTAATGAAAAACTGTTTTTT. It is translated as CASSAERQGSTNEKLFF. V gene TRBV3-1 (or the pseudogene TRBV3-2) combines with J gene TRBJ1-4; the match to TRBD1 covers 7 bases. This CDR3 region has 17 residues. Per the germline V gene, CDR1 is LGHDT and CDR2 is YNNKEL (reference sequence). Trimming took 5 bases from V and 2 from J; bases not matched to a gene: 11.

This clone was counted a single time. The chain joins TRBV7-9 to TRBJ2-7; TRBD1 aligns across 7 bases. This CDR3 contains 15 residues. V lost 5 bases, J lost 3 bases, and 10 bases stayed unmatched. The germline V gene has CDR1 SEHNR and CDR2 FQNEAQ (reference sequence). Here the CDR3 reads CASSQRQGGLYEQYF. In DNA, the CDR3 is TGTGCCAGCAGCCAGAGACAGGGTGGACTCTACGAGCAGTACTTC.

The CDR3 coding sequence is TGTGCCAGCAGCTTGGTGTCAGGGTTCTACAATGAGCAGTTCTTC. This gives the protein CASSLVSGFYNEQFF. The chain has TRBV5-6 and TRBJ2-1; TRBD1 might be the D (5 bases). CDR1 SGHDT and CDR2 YYEEEE come from the germline V gene. This CDR3 is built from 15 residues. Trimming pared 0 bases from V and 3 bases from J, leaving 10 bases between.

This clone showed up just once. The genes are TRBV18 and TRBJ2-3; no clear D. Germline CDR1 and CDR2: KGHSH and LQKENI. V lost 0 bases and J lost 6, with 7 bases in between. This CDR3 has 13 amino acids. CDR3 nucleotide sequence: TGTGCCAGCTCACCACCGGTCGGGGATACGCAGTATTTT. Protein sequence: CASSPPVGDTQYF. Using reference TRBV18 and TRBJ2-3 for the parts outside the CDR3, the full variable domain is NAGVMQNPRHLVRRRGQEARLRCSPMKGHSHVYWYRQLPEEGLKFMVYLQKENIIDESGMPKERFSAEFPKEGPSILRIQQVVRGDSAAYFCASSPPVGDTQYFGPGTRLTVL.

The rearrangement uses TRBV7-2 and TRBJ1-2, with 7 bases that match TRBD1. Germline CDR1 and CDR2: SGHTA and FQGNSA. Losses at the gene ends were 4 bases for V and 7 bases for J; bases not matched to a gene: 6. This CDR3 has 13 residues. Here the CDR3 reads CASSSRTGIGYTF. CDR3 sequence (DNA): TGTGCCAGCAGCTCCCGGACAGGAATTGGCTACACCTTC.

V and J are TRBV6-6 and TRBJ1-3; 8 bases fit TRBD1. With 6 bases clipped from V and 6 bases from J, the junction kept 7 bases outside the gene matches. The germline V gene has CDR1 MNHNY and CDR2 SVGAGI (reference sequence). CDR3 length equals 14 residues. This chain's CDR3 is CASSPTGVANTIYF. DNA for the CDR3: TGTGCCAGCAGCCCGACAGGGGTGGCAAACACCATATATTTT.